A selection of T cell receptor beta chains follows, all from one sample in a study of T cell repertoires in cytomegalovirus infection. TCRdb redid the calling of the reads with MiXCR, one entry per CDR3 protein. This repertoire shows more than 500,000 distinct CDR3 sequences, more than 15% found once; its top ten account for about 24%. Sequencing was done on a sample of CD8+ T cells from PBMCs. The origin of the receptors is a human donor in good health (CMV status not recorded). Some clones in this sample may be carry-over from other donors' samples. CDR3s include the opening cysteine and the closing phenylalanine or tryptophan. Fields, in order: V gene, clone size, J gene, D gene, CDR3 protein, CDR3 DNA. The D gene is left open where the match is weak. A clone size is listed for some rows: how often the clone was seen (once, few, many), or a class if it is expanded.

v_call: TRBV9; clone_size: .; j_call: TRBJ2-3; d_call: .; cdr3_aa: CASSVVGQGSTDTQYF; cdr3_nt: TGTGCCAGCAGCGTAGTGGGGCAGGGAAGCACAGATACGCAGTATTTT
v_call: TRBV20-1; clone_size: many; j_call: TRBJ2-6; d_call: TRBD1; cdr3_aa: CSAPDRGGAGANVLTF; cdr3_nt: TGCAGTGCACCCGACAGGGGGGGAGCTGGGGCCAACGTCCTGACTTTC
v_call: TRBV7-3; clone_size: .; j_call: TRBJ1-1; d_call: .; cdr3_aa: CASSYTGLDTEAFF; cdr3_nt: TGTGCAAGCAGCTACACAGGGTTGGACACTGAAGCTTTCTTT
v_call: TRBV6-5; clone_size: .; j_call: TRBJ2-7; d_call: .; cdr3_aa: CASSYSGRGRRYEQYF; cdr3_nt: TGTGCCAGCAGTTACTCTGGCAGGGGTCGCCGCTACGAGCAGTACTTC
v_call: TRBV15; clone_size: .; j_call: TRBJ2-3; d_call: .; cdr3_aa: CATSREGSTDTQYF; cdr3_nt: TGTGCCACCAGCAGAGAAGGTAGCACAGATACGCAGTATTTT
v_call: TRBV18; clone_size: .; j_call: TRBJ2-7; d_call: TRBD2; cdr3_aa: CASSPPLAGGYEQYF; cdr3_nt: TGTGCCAGCTCACCACCCCTAGCGGGGGGATACGAGCAGTACTTC
v_call: TRBV27; clone_size: few; j_call: TRBJ2-7; d_call: TRBD2; cdr3_aa: CASSLGGGSFYEQYF; cdr3_nt: TGTGCCAGCAGTTTAGGTGGCGGGAGTTTCTACGAGCAGTACTTC
v_call: TRBV27; clone_size: .; j_call: TRBJ1-2; d_call: .; cdr3_aa: CASSYAANNGYTF; cdr3_nt: TGTGCCAGCAGTTACGCTGCTAACAATGGCTACACCTTC
v_call: TRBV7-2; clone_size: many; j_call: TRBJ2-5; d_call: .; cdr3_aa: CASSPRQGTETQYF; cdr3_nt: TGTGCCAGCAGCCCTAGGCAGGGGACAGAGACCCAGTACTTC
v_call: TRBV7-9; clone_size: many; j_call: TRBJ2-3; d_call: TRBD2; cdr3_aa: CASSTRQLAGGGDTQYF; cdr3_nt: TGTGCCAGCAGCACCCGACAACTAGCGGGAGGTGGTGATACGCAGTATTTT
v_call: TRBV6-2/TRBV6-3; clone_size: few; j_call: TRBJ1-5; d_call: .; cdr3_aa: CASRSGHYQPQHF; cdr3_nt: TGTGCCAGCAGAAGTGGACACTATCAGCCCCAGCATTTT
v_call: TRBV5-1; clone_size: .; j_call: TRBJ2-1; d_call: .; cdr3_aa: CASSSTQASYNEQFF; cdr3_nt: TGCGCCAGCAGCTCCACGCAGGCCTCCTACAATGAGCAGTTCTTC
v_call: TRBV7-6; clone_size: many; j_call: TRBJ2-5; d_call: .; cdr3_aa: CASSLTNLETQYF; cdr3_nt: TGTGCCAGCAGCTTAACCAATTTGGAGACCCAGTACTTC
v_call: TRBV28; clone_size: .; j_call: TRBJ2-7; d_call: .; cdr3_aa: CASTPTHLGYEQYF; cdr3_nt: TGTGCCAGCACCCCGACCCACCTAGGCTACGAGCAGTACTTC
v_call: TRBV3-1; clone_size: .; j_call: TRBJ2-7; d_call: .; cdr3_aa: CASSQALYEQYF; cdr3_nt: TGTGCCAGCAGCCAAGCCCTCTACGAGCAGTACTTC
v_call: TRBV7-6; clone_size: many; j_call: TRBJ2-3; d_call: .; cdr3_aa: CASSFRRGVSTDTQYF; cdr3_nt: TGTGCCAGCAGCTTCAGGCGCGGGGTTAGCACAGATACGCAGTATTTT
v_call: TRBV19; clone_size: .; j_call: TRBJ2-3; d_call: TRBD2; cdr3_aa: CATGGRADTQYF; cdr3_nt: TGTGCCACCGGGGGGAGGGCAGATACGCAGTATTTT
v_call: TRBV7-8; clone_size: many; j_call: TRBJ2-1; d_call: TRBD2; cdr3_aa: CASTLAGAYNEQFF; cdr3_nt: TGTGCCAGCACACTAGCGGGAGCCTACAATGAGCAGTTCTTC
v_call: TRBV2; clone_size: many; j_call: TRBJ2-5; d_call: .; cdr3_aa: CASSGGGSQETQYF; cdr3_nt: TGTGCCAGCAGTGGCGGGGGCAGCCAAGAGACCCAGTACTTC
v_call: TRBV27; clone_size: few; j_call: TRBJ2-7; d_call: .; cdr3_aa: CASSLLAGSTWEQYF; cdr3_nt: TGTGCCAGCAGTTTATTGGCGGGTTCGACTTGGGAGCAGTACTTC
v_call: TRBV7-9; clone_size: many; j_call: TRBJ2-1; d_call: TRBD1; cdr3_aa: CASSSDGQGLLYNEQFF; cdr3_nt: TGTGCCAGCAGCTCAGATGGACAGGGCCTACTTTACAATGAGCAGTTCTTC
v_call: TRBV18; clone_size: .; j_call: TRBJ2-7; d_call: TRBD2; cdr3_aa: CAGSPTRTSGRTYEQYF; cdr3_nt: TGTGCCGGCTCACCCACTCGGACTAGCGGGAGAACCTACGAGCAGTACTTC
v_call: TRBV6-1; clone_size: .; j_call: TRBJ2-2; d_call: TRBD2; cdr3_aa: CASSLTSGGASGELFF; cdr3_nt: TGTGCCAGCAGTTTGACTAGCGGGGGGGCCTCCGGGGAGCTGTTTTTT
v_call: TRBV14; clone_size: .; j_call: TRBJ2-5; d_call: .; cdr3_aa: CASSQDHPETQYF; cdr3_nt: TGTGCCAGCAGCCAAGATCACCCAGAGACCCAGTACTTC
v_call: TRBV11-2; clone_size: few; j_call: TRBJ2-7; d_call: .; cdr3_aa: CASSLVGSYNSYEQYF; cdr3_nt: TGTGCCAGCAGCTTAGTGGGTAGTTACAACTCCTACGAGCAGTACTTC
v_call: TRBV7-3; clone_size: .; j_call: TRBJ2-1; d_call: .; cdr3_aa: CASSSLAAHYNEQFF; cdr3_nt: TGTGCCAGCAGCTCGTTAGCCGCCCATTACAATGAGCAGTTCTTC
v_call: TRBV14; clone_size: .; j_call: TRBJ2-7; d_call: .; cdr3_aa: CASSQGPDSYEQYF; cdr3_nt: TGTGCCAGCAGCCAAGGACCAGACTCATACGAGCAGTACTTC
v_call: TRBV5-6; clone_size: .; j_call: TRBJ2-1; d_call: TRBD2; cdr3_aa: CASSLRVLAGVEQFF; cdr3_nt: TGTGCCAGCAGCTTGAGGGTACTAGCGGGAGTTGAGCAGTTCTTC
v_call: TRBV5-1; clone_size: many; j_call: TRBJ1-1; d_call: .; cdr3_aa: CASRLLGGGGTNTEAFF; cdr3_nt: TGCGCCAGCAGGCTCCTCGGGGGCGGAGGGACGAACACTGAAGCTTTCTTT
v_call: TRBV20-1; clone_size: .; j_call: TRBJ2-7; d_call: .; cdr3_aa: CSARDQGAGTYEQYF; cdr3_nt: TGCAGTGCTAGAGATCAAGGGGCAGGTACCTACGAGCAGTACTTC
v_call: TRBV15; clone_size: .; j_call: TRBJ1-3; d_call: .; cdr3_aa: CATSSSGSGNTIYF; cdr3_nt: TGTGCCACCAGCAGCTCAGGGTCTGGAAACACCATATATTTT
v_call: TRBV4-2; clone_size: many; j_call: TRBJ1-2; d_call: .; cdr3_aa: CASSQELGTSDGYTF; cdr3_nt: TGTGCCAGCAGCCAAGAGTTGGGGACTAGCGACGGCTACACCTTC
v_call: TRBV2; clone_size: many; j_call: TRBJ2-5; d_call: TRBD2; cdr3_aa: CASRGLTSGQETQYF; cdr3_nt: TGTGCCAGCAGGGGTCTGACTAGCGGGCAAGAGACCCAGTACTTC
v_call: TRBV27; clone_size: few; j_call: TRBJ1-1; d_call: .; cdr3_aa: CASSARRGPATEAFF; cdr3_nt: TGTGCCAGCAGTGCCCGCAGGGGCCCCGCAACTGAAGCTTTCTTT
v_call: TRBV5-6; clone_size: few; j_call: TRBJ2-7; d_call: .; cdr3_aa: CASNLFLTTGLTYEQYF; cdr3_nt: TGTGCCAGCAACTTATTCCTTACGACAGGTCTAACCTACGAGCAGTACTTC
v_call: TRBV7-9; clone_size: many; j_call: TRBJ2-5; d_call: .; cdr3_aa: CASSSRDSRRETQYF; cdr3_nt: TGTGCCAGCAGCTCCCGGGACTCCCGCCGGGAGACCCAGTACTTC
v_call: TRBV4-1; clone_size: many; j_call: TRBJ2-3; d_call: .; cdr3_aa: CASSQGTPLDTQYF; cdr3_nt: TGCGCCAGCAGCCAGGGGACCCCTTTGGATACGCAGTATTTT
v_call: TRBV27; clone_size: few; j_call: TRBJ1-1; d_call: .; cdr3_aa: CASSVAISGGGITEAFF; cdr3_nt: TGTGCCAGCAGTGTCGCTATATCCGGGGGTGGAATCACTGAAGCTTTCTTT
v_call: TRBV27; clone_size: many; j_call: TRBJ2-7; d_call: .; cdr3_aa: CASSLRPPRDEQYF; cdr3_nt: TGTGCCAGCAGTTTACGACCGCCTAGAGACGAGCAGTACTTC
v_call: TRBV11-2; clone_size: many; j_call: TRBJ1-1; d_call: .; cdr3_aa: CASRFPGGAQNTEAFF; cdr3_nt: TGTGCCAGCAGATTCCCGGGGGGGGCGCAGAACACTGAAGCTTTCTTT
v_call: TRBV20-1; clone_size: .; j_call: TRBJ2-7; d_call: TRBD2; cdr3_aa: CSAERESSSYEQYF; cdr3_nt: TGCAGTGCTGAGCGGGAGTCAAGCTCCTACGAGCAGTACTTC
v_call: TRBV28; clone_size: many; j_call: TRBJ1-5; d_call: .; cdr3_aa: CASSPRRQFNQPQHF; cdr3_nt: TGTGCCAGCAGTCCAAGAAGACAGTTCAATCAGCCCCAGCATTTT
v_call: TRBV27; clone_size: many; j_call: TRBJ2-3; d_call: .; cdr3_aa: CASQFLNGISRTDTQYF; cdr3_nt: TGTGCCAGCCAATTTCTCAACGGCATCTCACGCACAGATACGCAGTATTTT
v_call: TRBV7-3; clone_size: many; j_call: TRBJ2-3; d_call: TRBD2; cdr3_aa: CASSMFGTSGRSRDTQYF; cdr3_nt: TGTGCCAGCAGCATGTTCGGGACTAGCGGGAGGTCGCGTGATACGCAGTATTTT
v_call: TRBV7-8; clone_size: many; j_call: TRBJ2-1; d_call: TRBD2; cdr3_aa: CASSLVAGGEYNEQFF; cdr3_nt: TGTGCCAGCAGCTTAGTGGCGGGGGGAGAATACAATGAGCAGTTCTTC
v_call: TRBV10-3; clone_size: many; j_call: TRBJ2-6; d_call: .; cdr3_aa: CAISGGQTGSGANVLTF; cdr3_nt: TGTGCCATCAGTGGAGGTCAGACCGGCTCTGGGGCCAACGTCCTGACTTTC
v_call: TRBV28; clone_size: few; j_call: TRBJ2-1; d_call: .; cdr3_aa: CASMTAYNEQFF; cdr3_nt: TGTGCCAGCATGACTGCCTACAATGAGCAGTTCTTC
v_call: TRBV28; clone_size: few; j_call: TRBJ1-3; d_call: .; cdr3_aa: CATEGDTIYF; cdr3_nt: TGTGCCACAGAGGGGGACACCATATATTTT
v_call: TRBV27; clone_size: .; j_call: TRBJ2-3; d_call: TRBD2; cdr3_aa: CASSQLAGGITDTQYF; cdr3_nt: TGTGCCAGCAGTCAATTAGCGGGAGGGATCACAGATACGCAGTATTTT
v_call: TRBV27; clone_size: few; j_call: TRBJ1-1; d_call: TRBD1; cdr3_aa: CASSLVGDSNTEAFF; cdr3_nt: TGTGCCAGCAGTTTAGTGGGGGACAGTAACACTGAAGCTTTCTTT
v_call: TRBV7-6; clone_size: many; j_call: TRBJ1-1; d_call: .; cdr3_aa: CASSDERRNTEAFF; cdr3_nt: TGTGCCAGCAGCGATGAACGGCGGAACACTGAAGCTTTCTTT
v_call: TRBV2; clone_size: .; j_call: TRBJ1-1; d_call: .; cdr3_aa: CASSEPGGLRARTEAFF; cdr3_nt: TGTGCCAGCAGTGAGCCCGGGGGCTTGAGAGCGAGGACTGAAGCTTTCTTT
v_call: TRBV5-1; clone_size: .; j_call: TRBJ1-6; d_call: .; cdr3_aa: CASSLVQSSYNSPLHF; cdr3_nt: TGCGCCAGCAGCTTGGTTCAGAGCTCCTATAATTCACCCCTCCACTTT